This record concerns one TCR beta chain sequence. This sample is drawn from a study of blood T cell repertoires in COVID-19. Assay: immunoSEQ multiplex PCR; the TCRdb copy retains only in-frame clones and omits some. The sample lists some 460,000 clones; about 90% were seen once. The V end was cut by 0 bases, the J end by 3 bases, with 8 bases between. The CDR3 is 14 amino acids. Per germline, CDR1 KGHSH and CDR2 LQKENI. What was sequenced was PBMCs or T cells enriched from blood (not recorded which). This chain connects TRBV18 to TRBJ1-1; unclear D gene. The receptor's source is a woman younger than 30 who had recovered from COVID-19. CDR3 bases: TGTGCCAGCTCACCACCGGGGAGAGACACTGAAGCTTTCTTT. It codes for CASSPPGRDTEAFF.